The clone carrying this T cell receptor beta chain was seen at least ten times. CDR3 size: 15 residues. V gave up 5 bases and J gave up 7 bases; unmatched junction bases: 5. The V gene's germline CDR1 is PRHDT and CDR2 FYEKMQ (reference sequence). This sample's time point: newly diagnosed GD, antithyroid drugs for less than 3 months. Scientists built the TCR library using RNA that was extracted from PBMCs. These data belong to a study of regulatory T cells in long-lasting Graves disease. The wider study: Antithyroid drugs had been taken under 3 months by newly diagnosed Graves' patients.

CDR3 regions were amplified by Arm-PCR using iRepertoire HTBI primers to build TCR beta libraries. TCRdb itself ran the multiplex PCR reads through MiXCR, one entry per CDR3 protein. The data hold over 400,000 distinct CDR3 sequences, with roughly 15% observed a single time. A further study also used this sample, focusing on T cells in Graves' hyperthyroidism and ophthalmopathy. That paper states: Most clonotypes that expanded in the thyroid above 0.001 also showed up in blood.

The rearrangement joins TRBV13 to TRBJ2-3, with 14 nucleotides matching TRBD2. The sequence was obtained from a woman aged 45 to 65 with Graves disease. The material sequenced was peripheral blood mononuclear cells (PBMCs), taken at new diagnosis, from a patient treated with antithyroid drugs. The CDR3 spells CASSGTSGSLNTQYF. The CDR3 DNA reads as TGTGCCAGCAGCGGGACTAGCGGGAGTTTGAATACGCAGTATTTT.